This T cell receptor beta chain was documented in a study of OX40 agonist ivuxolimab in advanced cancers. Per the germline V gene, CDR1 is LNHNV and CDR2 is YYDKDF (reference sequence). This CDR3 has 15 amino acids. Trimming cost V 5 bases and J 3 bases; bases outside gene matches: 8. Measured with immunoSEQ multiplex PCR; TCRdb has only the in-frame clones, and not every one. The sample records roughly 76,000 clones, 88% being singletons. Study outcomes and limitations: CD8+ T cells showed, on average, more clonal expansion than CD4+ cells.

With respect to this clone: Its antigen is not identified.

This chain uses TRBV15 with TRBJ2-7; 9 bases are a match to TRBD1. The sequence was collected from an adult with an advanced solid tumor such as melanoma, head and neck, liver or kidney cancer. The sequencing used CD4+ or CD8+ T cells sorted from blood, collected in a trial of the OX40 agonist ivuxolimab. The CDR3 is CATSVGTGIYYEQYF. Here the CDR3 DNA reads TGTGCCACCAGCGTGGGGACAGGGATTTACTACGAGCAGTACTTC.